What follows are 23 T cell receptor beta chains derived from one specimen sequenced in a study of monozygotic twins with inflammatory bowel disease. TCRdb re-called the 5' RACE reads and shows each CDR3 protein once, DNA omitted. The sample totals around 190,000 distinct CDR3 sequences. The sequenced sample was blood. The receptors originated from a human donor with ulcerative colitis or Crohn's disease, or a healthy co-twin of an affected twin (not recorded which).

V gene TRBV5-1 combines with J gene TRBJ2-5; TCRdb lists TRBD1, though no DNA is available to test this call. Looked up from germline, CDR1 is SGHRS and CDR2 is YFSETQ. This CDR3 contains 15 residues. CDR3 in amino acids: CASSLGERGRETQYF.

V and J are TRBV20-1 and TRBJ1-6. Germline CDR1 reads DFQATT; CDR2 reads SNEGSKA (reference sequence). This CDR3 region has 16 residues. CDR3: CSARGMKSSYNSPLHF.

The V and J genes are TRBV18 and TRBJ2-5. The germline gives CDR1 KGHSH, CDR2 LQKENI. CDR3 length: 13 amino acids. CDR3 residues: CASSPLEEETQYF. The full variable domain, completed using reference TRBV18 and TRBJ2-5, is NAGVMQNPRHLVRRRGQEARLRCSPMKGHSHVYWYRQLPEEGLKFMVYLQKENIIDESGMPKERFSAEFPKEGPSILRIQQVVRGDSAAYFCASSPLEEETQYFGPGTRLLVL.

The chain carries TRBV10-3 and TRBJ2-3. Germline assignment: CDR1 ENHRY and CDR2 SYGVKD. The CDR3 has 12 amino acids. The CDR3 spells CAIRDVTDTQYF.

The chain employs TRBV11-2 and TRBJ1-1. Germline V gene sequence: CDR1 SGHAT, CDR2 FQNNGV. This CDR3 has 14 residues. This CDR3 reads CASSSRPGNTEAFF. Variable domain in full (rest from reference TRBV11-2 and TRBJ1-1): EAGVAQSPRYKIIEKRQSVAFWCNPISGHATLYWYQQILGQGPKLLIQFQNNGVVDDSQLPKDRFSAERLKGVDSTLKIQPAKLEDSAVYLCASSSRPGNTEAFFGQGTRLTVV.

CDR3 amino acids: CASSFQELSEQFF. The genes are TRBV5-1 and TRBJ2-1. This CDR3 has 13 amino acids. Germline-derived CDR1 and CDR2 are SGHRS and YFSETQ.

The chain has TRBV10-3 and TRBJ2-3; absent DNA, TCRdb's TRBD1 call cannot be checked. This CDR3 contains 15 residues. The germline V gene encodes CDR1 ENHRY and CDR2 SYGVKD. CDR3 residues: CAIGLRDRTTDTQYF.

The V call is TRBV7-9, the J call TRBJ2-5. CDR1 and CDR2 from the germline V gene are SEHNR and FQNEAQ (reference sequence). This CDR3 has 14 amino acids. The CDR3 loop is CASSLPTYPETQYF.

V gene TRBV4-2 combines with J gene TRBJ2-1. The length of the CDR3 is 15 residues. CDR1 and CDR2 from the germline V gene are LGHNA and YNFKEQ. This CDR3 reads CASSQDPGTYNEQFF.

This chain connects TRBV12-3 or TRBV12-4 to TRBJ2-3. CDR3 size: 13 residues. The CDR3 spells CASSYLARDAQYF.

The V gene is TRBV4-1, the J gene TRBJ2-7; without DNA, the TCRdb call of TRBD1 cannot be checked. The CDR3 covers 19 residues. The germline gives CDR1 MGHRA, CDR2 YSYEKL. The CDR3: CASSQAVPVGIGLSYEQYF.

V is TRBV7-2 and J is TRBJ1-2. The germline CDR1 and CDR2 sequences are SGHTA and FQGNSA. CDR3 size: 12 residues. The CDR3: CASSLRGYGYTF.

The V gene is TRBV20-1, the J gene TRBJ2-7; the D gene TCRdb calls, TRBD1, cannot be checked with no DNA. The CDR3 is made up of 13 amino acids. Germline-derived CDR1 and CDR2 are DFQATT and SNEGSKA (reference sequence). CDR3: CSARTGGHYEQYF.

Here the CDR3 reads CASSSPLGRGPDTQYF. The chain carries TRBV5-4 and TRBJ2-3; lacking DNA, the TRBD1 call made by TCRdb goes unchecked. Germline values: CDR1 SGHNT, CDR2 YYREEE (reference sequence). The length of the CDR3 is 16 residues.

The chain combines TRBV5-6 with TRBJ2-1. This CDR3 spans 12 amino acids. Germline-derived CDR1 and CDR2 are SGHDT and YYEEEE. The CDR3 sequence: CASSLGVNEQFF.

J is TRBJ2-7 and V is TRBV29-1. The CDR3 consists of 11 residues. Germline V CDR1 and CDR2: SQVTM, ANQGSEA. The CDR3 loop is CSVESSYEQYF.

The CDR3 sequence: CATRGLAGGRTDTQYF. The chain is built from TRBV12-3 or TRBV12-4 and TRBJ2-3; TCRdb returns TRBD2, unconfirmable since there is no DNA. The CDR3 consists of 16 residues.

This chain joins TRBV20-1 and TRBJ2-2. The CDR3 consists of 11 residues. The germline gives CDR1 DFQATT, CDR2 SNEGSKA (reference sequence). The chain's CDR3 is CSAHTTGELFF.

This chain uses TRBV6-1 with TRBJ1-1; the TRBD1 assignment by TCRdb is unverifiable without DNA. The CDR3 has 14 residues. Per the germline V gene, CDR1 is MNHNS and CDR2 is SASEGT. This chain's CDR3 is CASSGRRGSTEAFF.

The CDR3 sequence: CASSLRRTSGTTDTQYF. V is TRBV3-1 and J is TRBJ2-3; TCRdb's D call of TRBD2 is untestable without DNA. This CDR3 has 17 residues. CDR1 LGHDT and CDR2 YNNKEL come from the germline V gene (reference sequence).

The V and J genes are TRBV27 and TRBJ2-7; TCRdb lists TRBD2, though no DNA is available to test this call. CDR1 is MNHEY and CDR2 is SMNVEV in the germline V gene (reference sequence). CDR3 length equals 15 residues. The CDR3 protein is CASSFRARDPYEQYF.

This chain uses TRBV14 with TRBJ2-5; TCRdb outputs TRBD1, but without DNA this stays unchecked. Germline V gene sequence: CDR1 SGHDN, CDR2 FVKESK. There are 15 residues in the CDR3. CDR3 loop: CASRPGQGVLETQYF.

J is TRBJ2-7 and V is TRBV19; TCRdb returns TRBD1, unconfirmable since there is no DNA. Germline V gene lookup returns CDR1 LNHDA and CDR2 SQIVND (reference sequence). This CDR3 contains 11 residues. CDR3 sequence: CASRDRYEQYF.